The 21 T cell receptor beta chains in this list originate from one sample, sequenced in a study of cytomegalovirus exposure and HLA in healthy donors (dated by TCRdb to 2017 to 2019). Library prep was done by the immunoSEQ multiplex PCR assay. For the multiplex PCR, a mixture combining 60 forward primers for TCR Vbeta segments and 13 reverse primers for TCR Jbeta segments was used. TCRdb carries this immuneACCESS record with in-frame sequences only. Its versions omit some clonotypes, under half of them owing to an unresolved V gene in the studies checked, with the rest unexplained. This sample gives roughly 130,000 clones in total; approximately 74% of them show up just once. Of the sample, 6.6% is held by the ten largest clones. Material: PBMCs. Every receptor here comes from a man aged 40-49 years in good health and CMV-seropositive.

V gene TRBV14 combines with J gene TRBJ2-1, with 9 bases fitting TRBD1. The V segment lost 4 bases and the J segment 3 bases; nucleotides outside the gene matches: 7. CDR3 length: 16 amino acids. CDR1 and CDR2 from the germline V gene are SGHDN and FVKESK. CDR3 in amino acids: CASSLRDRGFYNEQFF. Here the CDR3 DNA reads TGTGCCAGCAGCCTCCGAGACAGGGGGTTCTACAATGAGCAGTTCTTC.

The CDR3 DNA sequence: TGTGCCAGCAGCCAACAATACTACCCCTACGAGCAGTACTTC. It codes for CASSQQYYPYEQYF. This chain uses TRBV9 with TRBJ2-7; D remains ambiguous. Germline V lookup: CDR1 SGDLS, CDR2 YYNGEE. Trimming took 4 bases from V and 2 from J, leaving 13 bases between them. This CDR3 is 14 amino acids long.

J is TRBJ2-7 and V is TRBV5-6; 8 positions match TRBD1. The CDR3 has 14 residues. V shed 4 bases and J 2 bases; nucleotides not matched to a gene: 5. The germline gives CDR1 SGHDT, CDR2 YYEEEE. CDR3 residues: CASSPRTGPYEQYF. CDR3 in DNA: TGTGCCAGCAGCCCCCGGACAGGGCCCTACGAGCAGTACTTC.

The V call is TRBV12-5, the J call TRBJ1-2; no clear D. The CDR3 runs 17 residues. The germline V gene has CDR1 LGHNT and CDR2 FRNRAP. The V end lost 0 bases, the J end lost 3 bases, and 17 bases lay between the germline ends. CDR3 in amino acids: CASGLVRVRERDYGYTF. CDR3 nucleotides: TGTGCTAGTGGTTTGGTAAGAGTGAGAGAAAGAGACTATGGCTACACCTTC.

The CDR3, as DNA: TGCAGCGTTGGCGGTCGATCCGGGACAGGGGGCACGAATGAAGCTTTCTTT. Amino acid sequence: CSVGGRSGTGGTNEAFF. The chain joins TRBV29-1 to TRBJ1-1, with TRBD1 matching 12 bases. The V segment lost 4 bases and the J segment 7 bases; nucleotides outside the gene matches: 16. The CDR3 sequence is 17 residues long. CDR1 is SQVTM and CDR2 is ANQGSEA in the germline V gene.

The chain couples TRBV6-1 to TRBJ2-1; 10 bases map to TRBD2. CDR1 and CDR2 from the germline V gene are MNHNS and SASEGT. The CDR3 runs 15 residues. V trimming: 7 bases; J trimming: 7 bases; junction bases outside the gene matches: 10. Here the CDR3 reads CASIKSGRAGNEQFF. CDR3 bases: TGTGCCAGCATCAAAAGCGGGAGGGCCGGGAATGAGCAGTTCTTC.

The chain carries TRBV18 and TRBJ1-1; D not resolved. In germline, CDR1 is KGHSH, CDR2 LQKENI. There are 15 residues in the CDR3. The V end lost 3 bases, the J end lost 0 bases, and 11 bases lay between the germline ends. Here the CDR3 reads CASSPSTSMNTEAFF. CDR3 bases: TGTGCCAGCTCACCCTCGACAAGCATGAACACTGAAGCTTTCTTT.

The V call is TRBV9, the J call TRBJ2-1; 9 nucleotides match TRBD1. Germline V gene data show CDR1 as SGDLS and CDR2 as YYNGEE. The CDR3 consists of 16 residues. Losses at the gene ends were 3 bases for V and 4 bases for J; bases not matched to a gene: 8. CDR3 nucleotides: TGTGCCAGCAGCGCCAAGGGGACAGGGTTGTACAATGAGCAGTTCTTC. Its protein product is CASSAKGTGLYNEQFF. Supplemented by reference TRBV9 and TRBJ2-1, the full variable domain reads DSGVTQTPKHLITATGQRVTLRCSPRSGDLSVYWYQQSLDQGLQFLIQYYNGEERAKGNILERFSAQQFPDLHSELNLSSLELGDSALYFCASSAKGTGLYNEQFFGPGTRLTVL.

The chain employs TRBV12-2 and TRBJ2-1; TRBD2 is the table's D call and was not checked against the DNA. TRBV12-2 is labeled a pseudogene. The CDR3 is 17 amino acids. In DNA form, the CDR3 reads TGTGCAAGTCGCTTAGCCTCCAGCGGGGGGGTAGGGAATGAGCAGTTCTTC. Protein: CASRLASSGGVGNEQFF.

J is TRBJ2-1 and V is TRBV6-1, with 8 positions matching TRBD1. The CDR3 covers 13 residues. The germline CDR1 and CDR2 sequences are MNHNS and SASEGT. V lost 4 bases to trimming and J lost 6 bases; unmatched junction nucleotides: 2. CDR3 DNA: TGTGCCAGCAGTGTCGGGACAGGCAATGAGCAGTTCTTC. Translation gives CASSVGTGNEQFF.

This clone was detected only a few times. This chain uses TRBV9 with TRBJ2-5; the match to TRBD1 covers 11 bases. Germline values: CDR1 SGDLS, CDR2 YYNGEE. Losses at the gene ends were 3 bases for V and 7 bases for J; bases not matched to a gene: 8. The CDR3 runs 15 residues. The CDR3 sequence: CASSGGTGGLGTQYF. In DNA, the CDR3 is TGTGCCAGCAGCGGCGGGACAGGGGGTCTTGGGACCCAGTACTTC.

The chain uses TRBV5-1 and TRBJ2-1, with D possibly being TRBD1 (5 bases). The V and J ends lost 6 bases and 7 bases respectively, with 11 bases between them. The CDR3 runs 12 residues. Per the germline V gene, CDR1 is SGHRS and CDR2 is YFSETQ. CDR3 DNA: TGCGCCAGCACGGCTGACAGAAATGAGCAGTTCTTC. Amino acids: CASTADRNEQFF.

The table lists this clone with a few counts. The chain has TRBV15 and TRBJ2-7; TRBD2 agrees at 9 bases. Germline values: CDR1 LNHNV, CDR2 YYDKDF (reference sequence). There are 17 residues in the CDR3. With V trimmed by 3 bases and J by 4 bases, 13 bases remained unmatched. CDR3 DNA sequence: TGTGCCACCAGCAGCACTCTCTGGCGGGAGGGGGAGTACGAGCAGTACTTC. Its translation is CATSSTLWREGEYEQYF.

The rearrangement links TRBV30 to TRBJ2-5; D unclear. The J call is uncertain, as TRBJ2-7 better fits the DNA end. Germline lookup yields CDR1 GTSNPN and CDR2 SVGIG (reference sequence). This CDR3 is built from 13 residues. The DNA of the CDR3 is TGTGCCTGGAGTCTACGACTTAGCTACGAGCAGTACTTC. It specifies CAWSLRLSYEQYF.

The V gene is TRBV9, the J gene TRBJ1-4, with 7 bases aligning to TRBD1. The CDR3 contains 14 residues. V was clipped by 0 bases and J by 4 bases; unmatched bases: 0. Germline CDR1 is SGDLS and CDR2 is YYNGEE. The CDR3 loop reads CASSVDRGNEKLFF. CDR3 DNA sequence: TGTGCCAGCAGCGTAGACAGGGGTAATGAAAAACTGTTTTTT.

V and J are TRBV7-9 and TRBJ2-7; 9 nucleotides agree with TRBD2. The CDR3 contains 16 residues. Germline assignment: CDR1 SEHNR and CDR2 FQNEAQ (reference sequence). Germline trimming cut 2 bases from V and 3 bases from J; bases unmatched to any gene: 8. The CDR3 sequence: CASSLSTSGRSYEQYF. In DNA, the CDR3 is TGTGCCAGCAGCTTAAGTACTAGCGGGCGAAGCTACGAGCAGTACTTC.

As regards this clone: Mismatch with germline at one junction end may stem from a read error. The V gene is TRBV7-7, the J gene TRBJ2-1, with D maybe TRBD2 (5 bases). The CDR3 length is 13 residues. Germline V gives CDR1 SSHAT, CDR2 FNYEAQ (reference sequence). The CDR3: CASSSLAGNEQFF. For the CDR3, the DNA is TGTGCTAGCAGCTCCCTAGCCGGCAATGAGCAGTTCTTC.

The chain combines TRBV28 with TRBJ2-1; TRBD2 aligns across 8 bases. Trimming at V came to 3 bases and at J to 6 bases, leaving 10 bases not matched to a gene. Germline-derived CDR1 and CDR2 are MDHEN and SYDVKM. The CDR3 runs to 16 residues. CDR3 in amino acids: CASSLAGLEVRNEQFF. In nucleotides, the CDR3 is TGTGCCAGCAGTTTGGCGGGACTAGAGGTACGCAATGAGCAGTTCTTC.

CDR3 sequence (DNA): TGTGCCAGCAGTTTAGGGCAGGGGAGTCAGCCCCAGCATTTT. It is translated as CASSLGQGSQPQHF. The chain joins TRBV27 to TRBJ1-5; a weak D match, TRBD1 (6 bases). The CDR3 has 14 residues. The germline V gene has CDR1 MNHEY and CDR2 SMNVEV (reference sequence). V gave up 2 bases and J gave up 6 bases, with 11 bases separating them.

The CDR3 region is CASSLRLAGGGETQYF. The CDR3 DNA follows: TGCGCCAGCAGCCTGCGACTAGCGGGAGGCGGGGAGACCCAGTACTTC. V and J are TRBV4-1 and TRBJ2-5, with 13 bases identical to TRBD2. V shed 4 bases and J 5 bases; nucleotides not matched to a gene: 7. This CDR3 is built from 16 residues. Germline V CDR1 and CDR2: MGHRA, YSYEKL.

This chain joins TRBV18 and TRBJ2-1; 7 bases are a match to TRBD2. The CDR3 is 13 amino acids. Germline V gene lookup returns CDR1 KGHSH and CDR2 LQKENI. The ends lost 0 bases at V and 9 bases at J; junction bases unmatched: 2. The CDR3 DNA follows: TGTGCCAGCTCACCACCGGGAGGGCCTGAGCAGTTCTTC. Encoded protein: CASSPPGGPEQFF.